Shown below are 14 T cell receptor beta chains from a single sample sequenced in a study of blood T cells in healthy people across ages. Through a sample-barcoded 5' primer and a J-beta primer mix, a second PCR was run for roughly 6 to 12 cycles. TCRdb recomputed calls from the 5' RACE reads with MiXCR, one row per CDR3 protein. Among around 1,800,000 distinct CDR3 sequences listed, about 39% were seen once. Material for sequencing was blood. All receptors derive from a human donor in good health.

The chain combines TRBV7-8 with TRBJ2-3, with a tentative D call TRBD2 (5 bases). The CDR3 is 16 residues long. CDR1 is SGHVS and CDR2 is FQNEAQ in the germline V gene. Trimming left V 4 bases short and J 5 bases short, with 19 bases between. CDR3 sequence reads: CASSSRRDGFGDTQYF. CDR3 bases: TGTGCCAGCAGCTCCCGCCGGGATGGGTTCGGAGATACGCAGTATTTT.

The rearrangement uses TRBV5-6 and TRBJ2-4, with 7 bases aligning to TRBD2. Germline V CDR1 and CDR2: SGHDT, YYEEEE. The ends lost 5 bases at V and 0 bases at J; junction bases unmatched: 17. The CDR3 covers 19 residues. CDR3 loop: CASSPAGTQGVLAKNIQYF. CDR3 DNA: TGTGCCAGCAGTCCAGCGGGGACCCAAGGCGTACTAGCCAAAAACATTCAGTACTTC.

A few counts support this clonotype. The chain joins TRBV20-1 to TRBJ2-7; D gene uncertain. The germline gives CDR1 DFQATT, CDR2 SNEGSKA (reference sequence). V dropped 7 bases and J dropped 1 base, with 14 bases sitting between them. The CDR3 runs to 13 residues. The CDR3 nucleotides read TGCAGTGTTACAGTAGCCCTTTCCTACGAGCAGTACTTC. Amino acid sequence: CSVTVALSYEQYF.

This clonotype was detected a few times. The chain combines TRBV29-1 with TRBJ2-1; D unresolved. This CDR3 contains 15 residues. V was shortened by 3 bases and J by 0 bases, with 12 bases between the two germline ends. CDR1 is SQVTM and CDR2 is ANQGSEA in the germline V gene. CDR3: CSVDDRSSSYNEQFF. The CDR3 DNA follows: TGCAGCGTTGATGATAGGTCTAGCTCCTACAATGAGCAGTTCTTC.

A remark on this clonotype: One junction end does not reproduce the germline sequence, and a read error may be involved. This sequence joins TRBV9 and TRBJ2-5; TRBD2 matches at 10 bases. This CDR3 spans 19 amino acids. CDR1 SGDLS and CDR2 YYNGEE come from the germline V gene. CDR3 in amino acids: CASSETRLAGVQYQEAQYF. CDR3 DNA sequence: TGTGCCAGCAGTGAGACCCGGCTAGCGGGGGTCCAGTACCAAGAGGCCCAGTACTTC.

The gene calls are TRBV19 and TRBJ2-1, with TRBD2 matching over 11 bases. From germline, CDR1 is LNHDA and CDR2 SQIVND (reference sequence). The CDR3 sequence is 14 residues long. Trimming removed 5 bases from V and 7 bases from J; junction bases left unmatched: 4. The CDR3 reads CASSSLAGENEQFF. The CDR3 coding sequence is TGTGCCAGTAGTTCACTAGCGGGGGAGAATGAGCAGTTCTTC.

A few counts support this clonotype. The chain uses TRBV7-2 and TRBJ2-7, with D possibly being TRBD1 (5 bases). V was shortened by 5 bases and J by 3 bases, with 14 bases between the two germline ends. This CDR3 region has 14 residues. Germline CDR1 reads SGHTA; CDR2 reads FQGNSA. Here the CDR3 DNA reads TGTGCCAGCAGCAAGAGGCTCGACAGCTACGAGCAGTACTTC. The encoded protein is CASSKRLDSYEQYF.

This rearrangement joins TRBV5-1 to TRBJ1-2; tentatively, D is TRBD1 (5 bases). Trimming removed 4 bases at V and 2 bases at J, with 24 bases between. The V gene's germline CDR1 is SGHRS and CDR2 YFSETQ. The length of the CDR3 is 18 residues. The CDR3 loop reads CASSMGGGHNGPNYGYTF. CDR3 DNA: TGCGCCAGCAGCATGGGGGGTGGACACAACGGACCCAACTATGGCTACACCTTC.

The chain is built from TRBV3-1 and TRBJ1-2; D is uncertain. This CDR3 contains 15 residues. Trimming stripped 1 base from V and 5 bases from J, with 14 bases between. Germline V gene data show CDR1 as LGHDT and CDR2 as YNNKEL (reference sequence). The CDR3: CASSQGRAEGYGYTF. The CDR3 bases are TGTGCCAGCAGCCAAGGACGAGCGGAGGGATATGGCTACACCTTC.

This chain joins TRBV7-2 and TRBJ1-2, with D tentatively TRBD1 (5 bases). Germline values: CDR1 SGHTA, CDR2 FQGNSA. V lost 10 bases and J 4 bases, leaving 13 bases between the germline ends. The CDR3 is 12 residues long. The CDR3 protein is CANTQGAYGYTF. The CDR3 nucleotides read TGTGCCAACACCCAGGGCGCCTATGGCTACACCTTC.

This clonotype was detected once. The V call is TRBV20-1, the J call TRBJ2-5; TRBD1 might be the D (6 bases). The closer fit of TRBJ2-7 to the DNA end suggests the J call may be wrong. CDR1 is DFQATT and CDR2 is SNEGSKA in the germline V gene (reference sequence). This CDR3 contains 15 residues. The CDR3 reads CSATSQRQASYEQYF. The CDR3 nucleotides read TGCAGTGCTACTTCCCAGCGACAGGCGTCCTACGAGCAGTACTTC.

This chain joins TRBV13 and TRBJ2-7, with unresolved D. Trimming took 3 bases from V and 4 from J, leaving 13 bases between them. The CDR3 runs 14 residues. Looked up from germline, CDR1 is PRHDT and CDR2 is FYEKMQ (reference sequence). The CDR3 is CASSFSTRAYEQYF. CDR3 DNA sequence: TGTGCCAGCAGCTTCTCAACCCGGGCGTACGAGCAGTACTTC.

This clonotype came up a few times. The chain recombines TRBV7-9 with TRBJ2-1; D remains unclear. CDR1 is SEHNR, CDR2 FQNEAQ, per germline (reference sequence). The CDR3 has 12 amino acids. Deletions cut 5 bases from V and 9 bases from J, with 11 bases between. This CDR3 is CASSLFNGEQFF. The DNA for the CDR3 is TGTGCCAGCAGCCTCTTTAACGGTGAGCAGTTCTTC.

V usage is TRBV9 and J usage is TRBJ1-1; 10 nucleotides line up with TRBD1. CDR1 and CDR2 (germline): SGDLS, YYNGEE. This CDR3 is 14 amino acids long. The junction had 3 bases not matched to a gene; V was cut back by 3 bases and J by 4 bases. The DNA for the CDR3 is TGTGCCAGCAGCGGCCGGACAGGGGGCACTGAAGCTTTCTTT. Translation: CASSGRTGGTEAFF. Variable domain in full (rest from reference TRBV9 and TRBJ1-1): DSGVTQTPKHLITATGQRVTLRCSPRSGDLSVYWYQQSLDQGLQFLIQYYNGEERAKGNILERFSAQQFPDLHSELNLSSLELGDSALYFCASSGRTGGTEAFFGQGTRLTVV.